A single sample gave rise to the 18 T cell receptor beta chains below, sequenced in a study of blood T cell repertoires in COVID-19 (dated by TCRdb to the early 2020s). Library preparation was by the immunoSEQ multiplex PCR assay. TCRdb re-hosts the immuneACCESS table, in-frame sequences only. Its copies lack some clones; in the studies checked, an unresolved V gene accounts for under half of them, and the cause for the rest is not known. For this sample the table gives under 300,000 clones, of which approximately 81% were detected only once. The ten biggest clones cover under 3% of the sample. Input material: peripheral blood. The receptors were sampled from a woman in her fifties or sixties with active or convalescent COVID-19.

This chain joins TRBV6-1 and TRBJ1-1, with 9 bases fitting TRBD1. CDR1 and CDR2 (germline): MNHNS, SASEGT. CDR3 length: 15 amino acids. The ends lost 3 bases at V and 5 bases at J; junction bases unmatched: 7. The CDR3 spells CASSEVDRGATEAFF. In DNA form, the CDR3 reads TGTGCCAGCAGTGAGGTAGACAGGGGGGCGACTGAAGCTTTCTTT.

CDR3 loop: CASSELGSYNEQFF. The CDR3 DNA sequence: TGTGCCAGCAGTGAATTGGGCAGCTACAATGAGCAGTTCTTC. The chain is built from TRBV2 and TRBJ2-1, with D uncertain. CDR1 SNHLY and CDR2 FYNNEI come from the germline V gene. The CDR3 contains 14 residues. The germline V and J ends were trimmed by 2 bases and 3 bases, with 8 bases remaining between them.

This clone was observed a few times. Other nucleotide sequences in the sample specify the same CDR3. The DNA of the CDR3 is TGTGCCAGTAGTATCACAGGGGGCAATCAGCCCCAGCATTTT. Translated, it gives CASSITGGNQPQHF. The gene calls are TRBV19 and TRBJ1-5, with TRBD1 matching over 7 bases. Germline V CDR1 and CDR2: LNHDA, SQIVND (reference sequence). The ends lost 3 bases at V and 2 bases at J; junction bases unmatched: 1. The CDR3 consists of 14 residues.

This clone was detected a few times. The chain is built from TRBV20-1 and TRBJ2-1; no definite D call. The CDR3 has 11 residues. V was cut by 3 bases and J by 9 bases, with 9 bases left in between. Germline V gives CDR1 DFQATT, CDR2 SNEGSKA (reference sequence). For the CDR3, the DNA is TGCAGTGCTAGGCGCTTCTCTGAGCAGTTCTTC. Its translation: CSARRFSEQFF.

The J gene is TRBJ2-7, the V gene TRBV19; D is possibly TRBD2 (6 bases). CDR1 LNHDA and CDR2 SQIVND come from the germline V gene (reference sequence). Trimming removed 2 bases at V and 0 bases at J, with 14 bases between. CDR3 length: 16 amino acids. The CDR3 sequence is CASSIYGGLNSYEQYF. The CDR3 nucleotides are TGTGCCAGTAGTATATATGGGGGGTTAAACTCCTACGAGCAGTACTTC.

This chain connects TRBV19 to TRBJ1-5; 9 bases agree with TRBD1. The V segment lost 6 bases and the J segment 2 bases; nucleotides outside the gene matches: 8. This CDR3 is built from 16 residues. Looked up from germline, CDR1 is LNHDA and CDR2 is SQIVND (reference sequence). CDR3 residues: CASSYIRDRGNQPQHF. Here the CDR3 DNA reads TGTGCCAGTAGCTACATCCGGGACAGGGGCAATCAGCCCCAGCATTTT.

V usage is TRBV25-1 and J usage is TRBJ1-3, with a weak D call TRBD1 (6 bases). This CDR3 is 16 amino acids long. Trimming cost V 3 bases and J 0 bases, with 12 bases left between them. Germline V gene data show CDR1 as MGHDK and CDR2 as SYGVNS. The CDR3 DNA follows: TGTGCCAGCAGTGACCACGGACAGTACTCTGGAAACACCATATATTTT. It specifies CASSDHGQYSGNTIYF.

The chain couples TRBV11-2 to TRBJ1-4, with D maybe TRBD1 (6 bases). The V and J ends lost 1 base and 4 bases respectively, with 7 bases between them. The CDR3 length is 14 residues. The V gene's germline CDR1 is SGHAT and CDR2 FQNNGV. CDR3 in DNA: TGTGCCAGCAGCTTAGCCAGGGGTAATGAAAAACTGTTTTTT. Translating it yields CASSLARGNEKLFF.

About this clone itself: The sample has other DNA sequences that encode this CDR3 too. CDR3 sequence reads: CASSQDTGKETQYF. The CDR3 DNA sequence: TGCGCCAGCAGCCAAGATACAGGGAAAGAGACCCAGTACTTC. The chain recombines TRBV4-3 with TRBJ2-5; possibly TRBD1 for D (6 bases). Trimming took off 0 bases at V and 3 bases at J, with 8 bases between the two ends. The CDR3 sequence is 14 residues long. Germline lookup yields CDR1 LGHNA and CDR2 YSLEER.

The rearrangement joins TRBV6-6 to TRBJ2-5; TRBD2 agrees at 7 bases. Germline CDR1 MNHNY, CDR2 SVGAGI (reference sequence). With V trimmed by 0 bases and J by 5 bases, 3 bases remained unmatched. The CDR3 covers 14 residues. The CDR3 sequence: CASSYSIGGETQYF. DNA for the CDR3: TGTGCCAGCAGTTACTCGATCGGGGGGGAGACCCAGTACTTC.

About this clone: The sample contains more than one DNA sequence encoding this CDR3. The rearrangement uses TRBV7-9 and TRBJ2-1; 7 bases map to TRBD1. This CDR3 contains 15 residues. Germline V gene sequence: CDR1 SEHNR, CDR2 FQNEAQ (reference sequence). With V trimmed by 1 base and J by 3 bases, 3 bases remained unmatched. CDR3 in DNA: TGTGCCAGCAGCTTAGGTCAGGGGGACTACAATGAGCAGTTCTTC. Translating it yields CASSLGQGDYNEQFF.

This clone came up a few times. Here the CDR3 DNA reads TGTGCCAGCAGAGGAGACCCGAACACTGAAGCTTTCTTT. Protein sequence: CASRGDPNTEAFF. The chain is built from TRBV7-2 and TRBJ1-1, with unresolved D. The germline V gene has CDR1 SGHTA and CDR2 FQGNSA. The germline V and J ends were trimmed by 6 bases and 1 base, with 9 bases remaining between them. CDR3 length: 13 amino acids.

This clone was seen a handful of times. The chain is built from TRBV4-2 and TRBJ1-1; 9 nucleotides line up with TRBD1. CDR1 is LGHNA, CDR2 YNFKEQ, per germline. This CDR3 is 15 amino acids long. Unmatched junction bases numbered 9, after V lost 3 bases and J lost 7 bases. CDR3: CASSQATGGRSEAFF. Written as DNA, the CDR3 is TGTGCCAGCAGCCAGGCCACAGGGGGCAGGAGTGAAGCTTTCTTT.

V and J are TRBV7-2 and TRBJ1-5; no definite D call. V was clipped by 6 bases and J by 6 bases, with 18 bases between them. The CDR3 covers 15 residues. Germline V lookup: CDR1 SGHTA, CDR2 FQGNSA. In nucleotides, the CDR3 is TGTGCCAGCAGTTCCTTGGGCAAGGATTCTCAGCCCCAGCATTTT. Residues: CASSSLGKDSQPQHF.

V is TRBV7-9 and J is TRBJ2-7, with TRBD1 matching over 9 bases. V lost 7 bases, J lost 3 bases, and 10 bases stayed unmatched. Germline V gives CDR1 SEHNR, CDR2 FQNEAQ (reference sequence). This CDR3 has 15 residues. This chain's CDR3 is CASTPLQGAHYEQYF. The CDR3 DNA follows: TGTGCCAGCACCCCCCTACAGGGGGCTCACTACGAGCAGTACTTC.

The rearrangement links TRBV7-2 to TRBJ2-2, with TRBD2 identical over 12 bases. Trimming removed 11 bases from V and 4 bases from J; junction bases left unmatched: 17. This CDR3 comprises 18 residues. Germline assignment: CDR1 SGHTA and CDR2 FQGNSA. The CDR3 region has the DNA TGTGCCCACCCCATGGGGCTAGCGGGGGGGTTCAGCACCGGGGAGCTGTTTTTT. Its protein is CAHPMGLAGGFSTGELFF.

The CDR3 is CASSLSGLEDTQYF. CDR3 nucleotide sequence: TGCGCCAGCAGCTTATCTGGACTAGAAGATACGCAGTATTTT. The chain links TRBV5-1 to TRBJ2-3, with 7 positions matching TRBD2. This CDR3 contains 14 residues. Germline V gene data show CDR1 as SGHRS and CDR2 as YFSETQ. J gave up 5 bases and V 2 bases, and 5 bases lay outside the gene matches. The full variable domain, rest sourced from reference TRBV5-1 and TRBJ2-3, is KAGVTQTPRYLIKTRGQQVTLSCSPISGHRSVSWYQQTPGQGLQFLFEYFSETQRNKGNFPGRFSGRQFSNSRSEMNVSTLELGDSALYLCASSLSGLEDTQYFGPGTRLTVL.

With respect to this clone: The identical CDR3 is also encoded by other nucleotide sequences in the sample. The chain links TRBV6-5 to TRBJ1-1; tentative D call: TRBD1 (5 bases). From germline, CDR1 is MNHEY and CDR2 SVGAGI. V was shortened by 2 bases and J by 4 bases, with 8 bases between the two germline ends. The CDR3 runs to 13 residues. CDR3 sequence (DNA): TGTGCCAGCAGTTACGGGAGGGGCACTGAAGCTTTCTTT. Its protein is CASSYGRGTEAFF.